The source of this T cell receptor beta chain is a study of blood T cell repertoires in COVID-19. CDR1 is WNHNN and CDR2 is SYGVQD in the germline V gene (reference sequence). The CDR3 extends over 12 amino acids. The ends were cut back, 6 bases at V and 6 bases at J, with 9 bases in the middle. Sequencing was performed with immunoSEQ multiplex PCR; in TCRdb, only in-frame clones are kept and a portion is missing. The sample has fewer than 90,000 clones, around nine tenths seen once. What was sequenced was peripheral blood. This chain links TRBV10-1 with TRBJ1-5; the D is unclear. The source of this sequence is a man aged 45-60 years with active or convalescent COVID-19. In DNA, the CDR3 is TGCGCCAGCAGCTCCCCCGGTCAGCCCCAGCATTTT. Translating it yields CASSSPGQPQHF.